The present T cell receptor (beta chain) was sequenced within a study of control samples from healthy donors and cancer patients. Trimming took 4 bases from V and 0 from J, leaving 12 bases between them. Germline CDR1 reads SGHDN; CDR2 reads FVKESK. The CDR3 runs 16 residues. The protocol was immunoSEQ multiplex PCR, while the TCRdb copy is restricted to in-frame clones and leaves out a portion. The sample contains some 44,000 clones, 70% of which appear only once. The sequenced material came from formalin-fixed, paraffin-embedded tissue. This receptor was obtained from a male donor with melanoma. The chain joins TRBV14 to TRBJ2-2; D is ambiguous. The CDR3 loop is CASSPSEESNTGELFF. As DNA, the CDR3 is TGTGCCAGCAGCCCGTCGGAAGAGTCGAACACCGGGGAGCTGTTTTTT.